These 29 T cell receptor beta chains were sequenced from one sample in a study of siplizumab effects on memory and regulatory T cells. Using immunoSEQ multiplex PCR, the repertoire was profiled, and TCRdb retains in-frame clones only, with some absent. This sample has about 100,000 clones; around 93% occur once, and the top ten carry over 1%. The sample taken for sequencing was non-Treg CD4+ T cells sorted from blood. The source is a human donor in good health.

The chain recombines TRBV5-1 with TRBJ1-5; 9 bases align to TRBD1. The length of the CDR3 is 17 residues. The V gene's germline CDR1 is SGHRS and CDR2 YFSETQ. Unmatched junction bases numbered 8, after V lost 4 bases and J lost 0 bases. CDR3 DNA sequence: TGCGCCAGCAGCCAGGGACAGGGACTTTATAGCAATCAGCCCCAGCATTTT. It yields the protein CASSQGQGLYSNQPQHF.

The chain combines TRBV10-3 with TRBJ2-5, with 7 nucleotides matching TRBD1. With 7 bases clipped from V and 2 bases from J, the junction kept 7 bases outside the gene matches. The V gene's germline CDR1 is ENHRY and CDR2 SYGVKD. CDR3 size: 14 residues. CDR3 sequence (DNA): TGTGCCATCAAAAGCTCAGGGGGTCAAGAGACCCAGTACTTC. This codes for CAIKSSGGQETQYF.

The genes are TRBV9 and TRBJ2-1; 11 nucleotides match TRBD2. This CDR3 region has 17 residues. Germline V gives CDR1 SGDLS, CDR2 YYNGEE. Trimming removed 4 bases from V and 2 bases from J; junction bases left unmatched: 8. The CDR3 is CASSLGTSGLAYNEQFF. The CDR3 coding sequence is TGTGCCAGCAGCCTCGGGACTAGCGGACTCGCCTACAATGAGCAGTTCTTC.

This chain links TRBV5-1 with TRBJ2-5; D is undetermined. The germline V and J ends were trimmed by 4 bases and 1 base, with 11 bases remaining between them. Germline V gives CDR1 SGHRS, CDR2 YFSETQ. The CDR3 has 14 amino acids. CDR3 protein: CASSPPLTQETQYF. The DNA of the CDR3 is TGCGCCAGCAGCCCTCCACTGACCCAAGAGACCCAGTACTTC.

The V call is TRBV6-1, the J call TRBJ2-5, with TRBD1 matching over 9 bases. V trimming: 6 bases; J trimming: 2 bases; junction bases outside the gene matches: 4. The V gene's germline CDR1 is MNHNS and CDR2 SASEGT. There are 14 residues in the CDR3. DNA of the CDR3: TGTGCCAGCAGCGCGGGACAGGGTCAAGAGACCCAGTACTTC. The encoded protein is CASSAGQGQETQYF.

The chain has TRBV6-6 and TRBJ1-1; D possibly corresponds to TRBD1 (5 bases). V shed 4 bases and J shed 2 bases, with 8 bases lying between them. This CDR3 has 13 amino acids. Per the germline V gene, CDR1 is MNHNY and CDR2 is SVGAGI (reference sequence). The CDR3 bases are TGTGCCAGCAGTTTCAGGGCAAACACTGAAGCTTTCTTT. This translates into CASSFRANTEAFF.

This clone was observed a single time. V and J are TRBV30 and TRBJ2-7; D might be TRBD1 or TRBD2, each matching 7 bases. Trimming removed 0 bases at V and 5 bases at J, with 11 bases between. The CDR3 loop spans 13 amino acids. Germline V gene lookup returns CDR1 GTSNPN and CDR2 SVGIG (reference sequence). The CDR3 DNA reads TGTGCCTGGAGTGTACCAGGGGGGGACGAGCAGTACTTC. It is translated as CAWSVPGGDEQYF.

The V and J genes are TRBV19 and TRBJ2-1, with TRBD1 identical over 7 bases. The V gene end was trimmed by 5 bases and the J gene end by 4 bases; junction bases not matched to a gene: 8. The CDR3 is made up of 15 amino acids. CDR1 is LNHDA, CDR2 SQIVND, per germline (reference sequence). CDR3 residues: CASSRSGTEYNEQFF. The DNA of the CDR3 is TGTGCCAGTAGTCGTTCGGGGACAGAATACAATGAGCAGTTCTTC.

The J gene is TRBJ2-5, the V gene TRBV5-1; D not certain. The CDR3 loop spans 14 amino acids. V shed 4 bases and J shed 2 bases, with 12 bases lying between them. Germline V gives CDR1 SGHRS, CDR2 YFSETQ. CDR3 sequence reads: CASSPLEPQETQYF. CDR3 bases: TGCGCCAGCAGCCCGCTGGAGCCTCAAGAGACCCAGTACTTC.

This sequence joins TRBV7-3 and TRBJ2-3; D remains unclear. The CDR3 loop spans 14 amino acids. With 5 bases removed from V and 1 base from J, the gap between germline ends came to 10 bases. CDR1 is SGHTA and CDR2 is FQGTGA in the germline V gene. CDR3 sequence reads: CASSADDGTDTQYF. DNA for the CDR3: TGTGCCAGCAGCGCCGACGACGGCACAGATACGCAGTATTTT.

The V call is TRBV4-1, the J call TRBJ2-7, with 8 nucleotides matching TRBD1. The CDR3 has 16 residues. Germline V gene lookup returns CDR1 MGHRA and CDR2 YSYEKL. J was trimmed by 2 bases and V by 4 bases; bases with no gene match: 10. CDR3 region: CASSPKIGQGTYEQYF. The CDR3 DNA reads TGCGCCAGCAGCCCCAAGATAGGACAGGGAACCTACGAGCAGTACTTC.

Written as DNA, the CDR3 is TGTGCCAGCAGTTCCCATAGCGGAAGCCCCTACGAGCAGTACTTC. It yields the protein CASSSHSGSPYEQYF. This chain uses TRBV28 with TRBJ2-7; D may be TRBD2 (6 bases). The CDR3 length is 15 residues. Germline CDR1 and CDR2: MDHEN and SYDVKM. With 4 bases removed from V and 2 bases from J, the gap between germline ends came to 15 bases. Looking up the rest from reference TRBV28 and TRBJ2-7 gives the full variable domain: DVKVTQSSRYLVKRTGEKVFLECVQDMDHENMFWYRQDPGLGLRLIYFSYDVKMKEKGDIPEGYSVSREKKERFSLILESASTNQTSMYLCASSSHSGSPYEQYFGPGTRLTVT.

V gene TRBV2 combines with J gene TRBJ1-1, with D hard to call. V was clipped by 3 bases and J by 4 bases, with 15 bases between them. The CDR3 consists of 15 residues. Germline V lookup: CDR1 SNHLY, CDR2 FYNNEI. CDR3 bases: TGTGCCAGCAGTGAGTTCGGAGTCGTGGGCACTGAAGCTTTCTTT. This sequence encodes CASSEFGVVGTEAFF.

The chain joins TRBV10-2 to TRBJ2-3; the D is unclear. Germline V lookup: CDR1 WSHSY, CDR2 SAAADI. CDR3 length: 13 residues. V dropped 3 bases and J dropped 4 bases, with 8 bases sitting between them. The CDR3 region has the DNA TGCGCCAGCAGTGATCGGGCATCAGATACGCAGTATTTT. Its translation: CASSDRASDTQYF.

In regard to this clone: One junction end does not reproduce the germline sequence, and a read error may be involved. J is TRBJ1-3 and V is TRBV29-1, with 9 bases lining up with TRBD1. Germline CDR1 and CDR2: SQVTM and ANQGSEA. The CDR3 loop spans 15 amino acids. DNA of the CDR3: TGCAGCGCTGAAAGGGGACAGGGAACTGGAAACACCATATATTTT. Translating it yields CSAERGQGTGNTIYF.

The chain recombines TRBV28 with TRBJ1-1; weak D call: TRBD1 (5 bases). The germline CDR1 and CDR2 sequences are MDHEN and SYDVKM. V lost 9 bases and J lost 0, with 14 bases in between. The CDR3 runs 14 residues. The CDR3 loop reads CASSLRGMNTEAFF. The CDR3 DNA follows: TGTGCCAGTTCTTTACGGGGGATGAACACTGAAGCTTTCTTT.

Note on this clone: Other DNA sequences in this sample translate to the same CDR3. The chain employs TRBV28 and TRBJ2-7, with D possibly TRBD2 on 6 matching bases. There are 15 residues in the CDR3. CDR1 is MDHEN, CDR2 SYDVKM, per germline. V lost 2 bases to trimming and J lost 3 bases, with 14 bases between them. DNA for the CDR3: TGTGCCAGCAGTTTACCCAGCGGAGGGCACTACGAGCAGTACTTC. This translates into CASSLPSGGHYEQYF.

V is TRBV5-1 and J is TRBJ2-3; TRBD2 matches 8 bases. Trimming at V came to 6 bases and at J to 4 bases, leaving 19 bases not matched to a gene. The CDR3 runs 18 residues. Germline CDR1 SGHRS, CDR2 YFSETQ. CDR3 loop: CASTSLEPGLVRADTQYF. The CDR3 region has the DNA TGCGCCAGCACTTCGTTAGAACCGGGACTAGTGAGGGCAGATACGCAGTATTTT.

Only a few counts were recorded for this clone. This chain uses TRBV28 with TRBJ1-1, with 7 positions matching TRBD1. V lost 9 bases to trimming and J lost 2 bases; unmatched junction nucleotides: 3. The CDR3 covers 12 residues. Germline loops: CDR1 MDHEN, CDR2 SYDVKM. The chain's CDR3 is CASGTANTEAFF. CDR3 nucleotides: TGTGCCAGTGGGACAGCTAACACTGAAGCTTTCTTT.

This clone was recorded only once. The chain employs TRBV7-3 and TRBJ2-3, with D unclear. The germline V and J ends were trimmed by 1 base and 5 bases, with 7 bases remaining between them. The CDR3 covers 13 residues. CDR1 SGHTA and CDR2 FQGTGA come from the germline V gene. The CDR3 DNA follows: TGTGCCAGCAGCTTAAGATCGCAAGATACGCAGTATTTT. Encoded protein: CASSLRSQDTQYF. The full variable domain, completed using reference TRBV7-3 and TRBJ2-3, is GAGVSQTPSNKVTEKGKYVELRCDPISGHTALYWYRQSLGQGPEFLIYFQGTGAADDSGLPNDRFFAVRPEGSVSTLKIQRTERGDSAVYLCASSLRSQDTQYFGPGTRLTVL.

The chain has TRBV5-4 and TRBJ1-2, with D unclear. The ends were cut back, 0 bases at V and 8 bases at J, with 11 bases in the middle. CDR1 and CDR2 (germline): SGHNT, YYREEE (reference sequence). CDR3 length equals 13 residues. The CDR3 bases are TGTGCCAGCAGCTTGGTAGGCAATGAAGGCTACACCTTC. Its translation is CASSLVGNEGYTF.

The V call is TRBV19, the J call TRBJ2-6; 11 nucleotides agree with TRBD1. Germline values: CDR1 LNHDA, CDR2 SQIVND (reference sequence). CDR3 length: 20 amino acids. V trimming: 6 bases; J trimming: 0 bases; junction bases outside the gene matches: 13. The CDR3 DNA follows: TGTGCCAGTAGCCCCCGCGGGACAGGGGGTACCTTCTCTGGGGCCAACGTCCTGACTTTC. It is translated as CASSPRGTGGTFSGANVLTF.

This CDR3 is CASTRTDTNYGYTF. CDR3 nucleotide sequence: TGTGCCAGCACCAGGACAGACACTAACTATGGCTACACCTTC. V gene TRBV11-2 combines with J gene TRBJ1-2, with D possibly TRBD1 on 6 matching bases. The CDR3 has 14 amino acids. Trimming pared 7 bases from V and 0 bases from J, leaving 12 bases between. Germline V gives CDR1 SGHAT, CDR2 FQNNGV.

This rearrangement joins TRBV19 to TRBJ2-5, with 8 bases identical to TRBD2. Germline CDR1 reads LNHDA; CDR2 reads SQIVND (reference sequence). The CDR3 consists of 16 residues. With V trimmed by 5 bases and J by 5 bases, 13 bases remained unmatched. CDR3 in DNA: TGTGCCAGTAGTCGCGAGGCTCCCCCGGGGGGGGAGACCCAGTACTTC. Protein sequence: CASSREAPPGGETQYF. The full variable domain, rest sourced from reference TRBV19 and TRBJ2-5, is DGGITQSPKYLFRKEGQNVTLSCEQNLNHDAMYWYRQDPGQGLRLIYYSQIVNDFQKGDIAEGYSVSREKKESFPLTVTSAQKNPTAFYLCASSREAPPGGETQYFGPGTRLLVL.

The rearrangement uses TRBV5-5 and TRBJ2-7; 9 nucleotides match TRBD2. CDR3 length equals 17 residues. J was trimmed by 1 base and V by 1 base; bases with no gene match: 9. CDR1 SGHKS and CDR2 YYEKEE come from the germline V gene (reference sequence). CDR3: CASSLNRMLAGSYEQYF. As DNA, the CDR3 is TGTGCCAGCAGCTTGAATCGGATGCTAGCGGGGTCCTACGAGCAGTACTTC.

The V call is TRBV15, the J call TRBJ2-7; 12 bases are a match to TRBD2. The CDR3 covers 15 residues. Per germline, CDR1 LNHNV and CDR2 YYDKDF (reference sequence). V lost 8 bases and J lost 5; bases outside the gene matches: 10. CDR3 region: CATSRQTSGSNEQYF. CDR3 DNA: TGTGCCACCTCTAGACAGACTAGCGGGAGCAACGAGCAGTACTTC. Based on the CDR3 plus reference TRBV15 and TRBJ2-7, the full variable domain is DAMVIQNPRYQVTQFGKPVTLSCSQTLNHNVMYWYQQKSSQAPKLLFHYYDKDFNNEADTPDNFQSRRPNTSFCFLDIRSPGLGDTAMYLCATSRQTSGSNEQYFGPGTRLTVT.

The CDR3 sequence is CASSPGTSGILDTQYF. CDR3 bases: TGCGCCAGCAGCCCCGGGACTAGCGGGATTCTAGATACGCAGTATTTT. The genes are TRBV5-1 and TRBJ2-3; 13 bases line up with TRBD2. Germline V gene data show CDR1 as SGHRS and CDR2 as YFSETQ. J was trimmed by 5 bases and V by 4 bases; bases with no gene match: 7. The CDR3 has 16 residues.

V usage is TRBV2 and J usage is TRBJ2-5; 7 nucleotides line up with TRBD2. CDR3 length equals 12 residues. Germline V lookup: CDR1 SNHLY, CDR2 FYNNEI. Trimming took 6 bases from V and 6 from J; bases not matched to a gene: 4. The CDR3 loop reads CASRGGKQTQYF. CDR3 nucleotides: TGTGCCAGCAGGGGAGGGAAACAGACCCAGTACTTC.

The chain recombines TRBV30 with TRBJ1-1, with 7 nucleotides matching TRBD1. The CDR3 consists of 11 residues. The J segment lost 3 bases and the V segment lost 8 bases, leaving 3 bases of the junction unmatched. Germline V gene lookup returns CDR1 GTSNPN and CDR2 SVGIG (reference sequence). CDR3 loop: CAVDRDTEAFF. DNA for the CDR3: TGTGCCGTAGACAGGGACACTGAAGCTTTCTTT.